This TCR beta chain was identified during a study of control samples from healthy donors and cancer patients. The germline gives CDR1 SGDLS, CDR2 YYNGEE. Trimming removed 0 bases at V and 6 bases at J, with 6 bases between. The CDR3 contains 13 residues. TCRdb keeps only in-frame clones here, not all; method: immunoSEQ multiplex PCR. This sample carries about 22,000 clones, less than 90% of them seen once, and the ten largest clones take roughly 24%. The TCR originated in a man aged 55-75 years with colorectal cancer. The rearrangement uses TRBV9 and TRBJ2-2; D is possibly TRBD1 or TRBD2 (5 bases each). Material: PBMCs. The CDR3 region has the DNA TGTGCCAGCAGCGTAGGAGGGGCCGGGGAGCTGTTTTTT. As protein: CASSVGGAGELFF.